This paragraph reports one T cell receptor beta chain. This sample is part of a study of T cell changes during pregnancy in multiple sclerosis. Generated by immunoSEQ multiplex PCR, the TCRdb table keeps only in-frame clones and is missing some. The repertoire holds tens of thousands of clones, with more than 80% as singletons. The V gene's germline CDR1 is SGHTA and CDR2 FQGNSA. With 3 bases removed from V and 4 bases from J, the gap between germline ends came to 10 bases. This CDR3 comprises 14 residues. This receptor was taken from a female donor in good health, enrolled as a control in a pregnancy study. The sample consisted of peripheral blood, taken in the second trimester of pregnancy. The chain recombines TRBV7-2 with TRBJ2-1, with D possibly TRBD2 on 6 matching bases. CDR3 nucleotide sequence: TGTGCCAGCAGCTTGGGGACTGCATACAATGAGCAGTTCTTC. It codes for CASSLGTAYNEQFF. The whole variable domain, remainder taken from reference TRBV7-2 and TRBJ2-1, is GAGVSQSPSNKVTEKGKDVELRCDPISGHTALYWYRQSLGQGLEFLIYFQGNSAPDKSGLPSDRFSAERTGGSVSTLTIQRTQQEDSAVYLCASSLGTAYNEQFFGPGTRLTVL.